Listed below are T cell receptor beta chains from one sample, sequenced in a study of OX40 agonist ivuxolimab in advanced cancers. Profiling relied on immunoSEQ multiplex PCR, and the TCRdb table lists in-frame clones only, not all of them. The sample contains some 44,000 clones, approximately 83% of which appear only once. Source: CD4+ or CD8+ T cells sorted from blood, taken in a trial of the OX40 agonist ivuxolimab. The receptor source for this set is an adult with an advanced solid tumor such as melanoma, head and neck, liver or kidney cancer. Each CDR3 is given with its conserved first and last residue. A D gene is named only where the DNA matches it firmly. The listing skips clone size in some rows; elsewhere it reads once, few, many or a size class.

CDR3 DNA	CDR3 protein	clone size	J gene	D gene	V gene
TGTGCCAGCAGTTTATTAGGGGGGGCGAGAACTGAAGCTTTCTTT	CASSLLGGARTEAFF	.	TRBJ1-1	.	TRBV27
TGTGCCAGCAAAAGCGACCTCGGGTCCTACAATGAGCAGTTCTTC	CASKSDLGSYNEQFF	.	TRBJ2-1	.	TRBV2
TGTGCCAGCAGCGTAGGATCAGACAACTATAATTCACCCCTCCACTTT	CASSVGSDNYNSPLHF	once	TRBJ1-6	.	TRBV9
TGTGCCAGCAGCGTATACAGGGGAGGCTACACCTTC	CASSVYRGGYTF	.	TRBJ1-2	TRBD1	TRBV7-3
TGTGCCAGCACCCGGGGCGGGGGTAGGGAGCAGTACTTC	CASTRGGGREQYF	.	TRBJ2-7	TRBD2	TRBV6-1
TGTGCCAGCAGTGATTCTAGCGTATACAATGAGCAGTTCTTC	CASSDSSVYNEQFF	.	TRBJ2-1	.	TRBV2
TGTGCCAGCAGCGCCAACAGGGCCACCGGGGAGCTGTTTTTT	CASSANRATGELFF	once	TRBJ2-2	.	TRBV7-8
TGTGCCAGCAGCTTAGAGCGGCTAGCGTACTACAATGAGCAGTTCTTC	CASSLERLAYYNEQFF	.	TRBJ2-1	.	TRBV11-2
TGTGCCTGGAAGGGCAGGGGATCCTACGAGCAGTACTTC	CAWKGRGSYEQYF	.	TRBJ2-7	.	TRBV30
.	CASSELRFGGADTQYF	.	TRBJ2-3	.	TRBV2
TGTGCCAGCAGTTCCCGGTTTAGCAATCAGCCCCAGCATTTT	CASSSRFSNQPQHF	.	TRBJ1-5	.	TRBV6-5
TGCGCCAGCAGCTTCCACCTGGGAGCGGGCGGTGAAGCTTTCTTT	CASSFHLGAGGEAFF	.	TRBJ1-1	.	TRBV5-1
TGCGCCAGCAGCTTGGGGGCAGGGGAAGCCTACGAGCAGTACTTC	CASSLGAGEAYEQYF	.	TRBJ2-7	.	TRBV5-1
TGTGCCAGCAGTACCGACAGGGGAGGCTACATTCAGTACTTC	CASSTDRGGYIQYF	.	TRBJ2-4	TRBD1	TRBV6-1
TGTGCCAGCAGTCGAGAGGGAGGGGGGACCCAGTACTTC	CASSREGGGTQYF	.	TRBJ2-5	.	TRBV13
TGTGCCAGCAGTGGAGGAGGCAATGAAAAACTGTTTTTT	CASSGGGNEKLFF	.	TRBJ1-4	.	TRBV2
TGTGCCAGCAGCTTTTCAGAGAATCAGCCCCAGCATTTT	CASSFSENQPQHF	.	TRBJ1-5	.	TRBV11-1
TGTGCGGAGGGGACAGGCATAGAGACCCAGTACTTC	CAEGTGIETQYF	once	TRBJ2-5	TRBD1	TRBV2
TGTGCCAGCAGCTCAGGGGACTACAATGAGCAGTTCTTC	CASSSGDYNEQFF	.	TRBJ2-1	.	TRBV13
TGTGCCAGCAGCAAAGAGACGGGACTAGCGGCCTTTAGCTCCTACAATGAGCAGTTCTTC	CASSKETGLAAFSSYNEQFF	few	TRBJ2-1	.	TRBV21-1
TGCGCCAGCAGCTTGTACAGGGGGCGCCGAGGGGAGCCCCAGCATTTT	CASSLYRGRRGEPQHF	.	TRBJ1-5	TRBD1	TRBV5-1
TGTGCCAGCAGCTTGTATAACAGCTACTCTGGAAACACCATATATTTT	CASSLYNSYSGNTIYF	.	TRBJ1-3	.	TRBV5-4
TGTGCCATCAGGCCCGGACAGGGAAGCTCCTACGAGCAGTACTTC	CAIRPGQGSSYEQYF	.	TRBJ2-7	TRBD1	TRBV10-3
TGCGCCAGCAGCCGCAACCCAGCGGGGGGGCGGGAGACCCAGTACTTC	CASSRNPAGGRETQYF	.	TRBJ2-5	TRBD2	TRBV5-1
TGTGCCAGCAGCCTCGACCAGCAATCAGTCTACGAGCAGTACTTC	CASSLDQQSVYEQYF	once	TRBJ2-7	.	TRBV7-8
TGTGCCAGCAGCTTAGTTCCGCTCTCCTACGAGCAGTACTTC	CASSLVPLSYEQYF	.	TRBJ2-7	.	TRBV11-1
TGTGCCAGCGGAGGAGGGACAGGCGAAACGGATACGCAGTATTTT	CASGGGTGETDTQYF	.	TRBJ2-3	TRBD1	TRBV6-1
TGTGCCAGCAGCTTGGGCAGCGGGACCTACAATGAGCAGTTCTTC	CASSLGSGTYNEQFF	.	TRBJ2-1	TRBD2	TRBV5-4
TGTGCCAGCTCCCCCTCAGGGAACTATGGCTACACCTTC	CASSPSGNYGYTF	.	TRBJ1-2	.	TRBV18
TGTGCCAGCGGGGGACTCAATCAGCCCCAGCATTTT	CASGGLNQPQHF	.	TRBJ1-5	.	TRBV28
TGTGCCAGCAGGGCAGGGTCCTATGGCTACACCTTC	CASRAGSYGYTF	.	TRBJ1-2	.	TRBV6-4
TGTGCCAGCAGTGAAGCGCCCATAGCCTACGAGCAGTACTTC	CASSEAPIAYEQYF	.	TRBJ2-7	.	TRBV6-1
TGTGCCATCAGGCCCGGACAGGGAAGCTCCTACGAGCAGTACTTC	CAIRPGQGSSYEQYF	.	TRBJ2-7	TRBD1	TRBV6-1
TGTGCCAGACATAACCCCATTGGGACAGGGGGCCGGTCACCCCTCCACTTT	CARHNPIGTGGRSPLHF	few	TRBJ1-6	TRBD1	TRBV19
TGTGCCAGCAGCTCCTGGACGGAGGGACCGTACGAGCAGTACTTC	CASSSWTEGPYEQYF	.	TRBJ2-7	.	TRBV7-9
TGTGCCAGCAGCTTGGGACAGATCTCCGCCAAAAACATTCAGTACTTC	CASSLGQISAKNIQYF	.	TRBJ2-4	TRBD1	TRBV6-6
TGTGCCAGCAGTTTTGCCTTGAGGGATGAAAAACTGTTTTTT	CASSFALRDEKLFF	.	TRBJ1-4	.	TRBV28
TGTGCCAGCAGCTTAGGGCAGGGTTCTGGCTACACCTTC	CASSLGQGSGYTF	.	TRBJ1-2	.	TRBV7-9
TGTGCCAGCACCTTGCGACAGGCTTCATTCTCTGGAAACACCATATATTTT	CASTLRQASFSGNTIYF	.	TRBJ1-3	.	TRBV5-8
TGTGCCAGCTCACCGGTCAGATCCTACGAGCAGTACTTC	CASSPVRSYEQYF	once	TRBJ2-7	.	TRBV18
TGTGCCAGCAGGGTACTAGCGGGAGAGTGGAATGAGCAGTTCTTC	CASRVLAGEWNEQFF	.	TRBJ2-1	TRBD2	TRBV6-1
TGCGCCAGCAGCGGCGCGCGGACTAGCGGAACAGATACGCAGTATTTT	CASSGARTSGTDTQYF	.	TRBJ2-3	TRBD2	TRBV5-1
TGTGCCAGCAGTCCAAACGGCCCGGCTAACTATGGCTACACCTTC	CASSPNGPANYGYTF	.	TRBJ1-2	.	TRBV6-4
TGCGCCAGCAGAACCGGGGGCCAAAGGGGGAATGAGCAGTTCTTC	CASRTGGQRGNEQFF	.	TRBJ2-1	.	TRBV5-1
TGTGCCAGCGAAAATCCCGTCCCGACAGGGGGGTACTTC	CASENPVPTGGYF	.	TRBJ2-5	TRBD1	TRBV7-9
TGCGCCAGCAGCCAAACGGACCCCTACGAGCAGTACTTC	CASSQTDPYEQYF	.	TRBJ2-7	.	TRBV4-1
TGTGCCAGCAGCTTTTATGACACCGGGGAGCTGTTTTTT	CASSFYDTGELFF	once	TRBJ2-2	.	TRBV5-4